This T cell receptor (beta chain) originates from a study of T cell changes during pregnancy in multiple sclerosis. Germline CDR1 MDHEN, CDR2 SYDVKM. This CDR3 has 14 residues. V trimming: 3 bases; J trimming: 7 bases; junction bases outside the gene matches: 4. Generated by immunoSEQ multiplex PCR, the TCRdb table keeps only in-frame clones and is missing some. The repertoire consists of tens of thousands of clones, with roughly 80% occurring once and the leading ten covering about a sixth. The sample in question was CD8+ T cells from peripheral blood mononuclear cells, obtained in the first trimester of pregnancy. The receptor comes from a female donor in good health, enrolled as a control in a pregnancy study. The V call is TRBV28, the J call TRBJ2-1, with 9 bases fitting TRBD1. CDR3 in amino acids: CASSFGDRVNEQFF. The CDR3 nucleotides are TGTGCCAGCAGTTTTGGGGACAGGGTGAATGAGCAGTTCTTC.